This TCR beta chain is from a study of Ad26.COV2.S vaccination and SARS-CoV-2 variants. Treatment given: 15 to 20 received Ad26.COV2.S at low or high dose, single or two shots; 5 received placebo; per-sample allocation not given. Following the first vaccine or placebo injection, samples were taken on day 63. CDR1 is KGHSH, CDR2 LQKENI, per germline. CDR3 length: 14 residues. Trimming shortened V by 6 bases and J by 3 bases, and 14 bases separated the two germline ends. Data came from immunoSEQ multiplex PCR; TCRdb stores just in-frame clones and leaves some out. Of around 300,000 clones listed, almost 90% are singletons.

Here the sequenced sample was peripheral blood, taken in a trial of Ad26.COV2.S vaccine versus placebo. This chain uses TRBV18 with TRBJ1-1; tentatively, D is TRBD1 (6 bases). The receptor was isolated from a person aged 18 to 59 who received the Ad26.COV2.S COVID-19 vaccine or a placebo. Written as DNA, the CDR3 is TGTGCCAGCTCGCTTACAGGGAGCGACACTGAAGCTTTCTTT. It translates to CASSLTGSDTEAFF.